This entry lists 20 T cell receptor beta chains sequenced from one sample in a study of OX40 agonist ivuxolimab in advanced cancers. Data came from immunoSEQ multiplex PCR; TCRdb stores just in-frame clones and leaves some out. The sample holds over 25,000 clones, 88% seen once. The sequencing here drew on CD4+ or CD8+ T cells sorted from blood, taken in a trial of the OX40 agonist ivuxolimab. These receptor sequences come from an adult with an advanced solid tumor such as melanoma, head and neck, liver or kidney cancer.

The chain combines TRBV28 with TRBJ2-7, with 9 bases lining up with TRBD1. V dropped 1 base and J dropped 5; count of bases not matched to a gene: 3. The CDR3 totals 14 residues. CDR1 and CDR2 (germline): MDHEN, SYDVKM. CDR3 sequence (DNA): TGTGCCAGCAGTTTATCGGACAGGGGCGACGAGCAGTACTTC. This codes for CASSLSDRGDEQYF. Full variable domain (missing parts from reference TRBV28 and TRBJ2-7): DVKVTQSSRYLVKRTGEKVFLECVQDMDHENMFWYRQDPGLGLRLIYFSYDVKMKEKGDIPEGYSVSREKKERFSLILESASTNQTSMYLCASSLSDRGDEQYFGPGTRLTVT.

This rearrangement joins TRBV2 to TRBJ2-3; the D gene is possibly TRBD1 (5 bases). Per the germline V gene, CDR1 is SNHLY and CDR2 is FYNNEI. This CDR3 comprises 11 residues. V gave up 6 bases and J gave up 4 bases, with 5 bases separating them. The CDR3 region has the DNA TGTGCCAGCAGAGGGGCAGATACGCAGTATTTT. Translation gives CASRGADTQYF.

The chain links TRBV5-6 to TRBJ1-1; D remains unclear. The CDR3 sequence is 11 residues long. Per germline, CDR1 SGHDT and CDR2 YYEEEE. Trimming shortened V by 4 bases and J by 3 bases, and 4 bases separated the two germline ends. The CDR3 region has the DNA TGTGCCAGCAGCCAGGACACTGAAGCTTTCTTT. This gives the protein CASSQDTEAFF.

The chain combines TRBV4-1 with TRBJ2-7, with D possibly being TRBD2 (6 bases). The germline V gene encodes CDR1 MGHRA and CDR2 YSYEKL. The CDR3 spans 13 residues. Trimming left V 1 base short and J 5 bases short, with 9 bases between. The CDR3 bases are TGCGCCAGCAGCCAAGGTGGAGGGGACGAGCAGTACTTC. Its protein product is CASSQGGGDEQYF.

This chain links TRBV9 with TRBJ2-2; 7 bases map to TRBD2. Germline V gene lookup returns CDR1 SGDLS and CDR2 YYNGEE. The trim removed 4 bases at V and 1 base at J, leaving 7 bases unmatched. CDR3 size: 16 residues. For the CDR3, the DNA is TGTGCCAGCAGCTCCCCGGGGGGTTTGAACACCGGGGAGCTGTTTTTT. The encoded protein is CASSSPGGLNTGELFF.

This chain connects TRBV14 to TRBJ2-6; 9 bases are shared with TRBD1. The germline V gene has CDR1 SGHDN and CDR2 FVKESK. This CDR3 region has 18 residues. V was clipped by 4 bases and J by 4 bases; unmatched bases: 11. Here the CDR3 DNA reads TGTGCCAGCAGCCCACGATCGGGACAGGGTGGCGGGGCCAACGTCCTGACTTTC. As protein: CASSPRSGQGGGANVLTF.

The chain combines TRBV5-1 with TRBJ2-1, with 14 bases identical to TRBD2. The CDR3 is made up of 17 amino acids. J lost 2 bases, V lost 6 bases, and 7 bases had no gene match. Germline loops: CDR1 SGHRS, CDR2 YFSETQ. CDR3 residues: CASTEGLAGAAYNEQFF. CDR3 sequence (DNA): TGCGCCAGCACCGAGGGACTAGCGGGGGCGGCCTACAATGAGCAGTTCTTC.

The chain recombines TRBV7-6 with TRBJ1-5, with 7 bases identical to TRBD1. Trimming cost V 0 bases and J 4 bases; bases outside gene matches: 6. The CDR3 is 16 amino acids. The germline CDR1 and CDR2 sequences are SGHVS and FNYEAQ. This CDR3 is CASSLADRTGNQPQHF. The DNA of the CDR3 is TGTGCCAGCAGCTTAGCGGATAGGACAGGAAATCAGCCCCAGCATTTT. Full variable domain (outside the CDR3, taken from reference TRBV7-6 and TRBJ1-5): GAGVSQSPRYKVTKRGQDVALRCDPISGHVSLYWYRQALGQGPEFLTYFNYEAQQDKSGLPNDRFSAERPEGSISTLTIQRTEQRDSAMYRCASSLADRTGNQPQHFGDGTRLSIL.

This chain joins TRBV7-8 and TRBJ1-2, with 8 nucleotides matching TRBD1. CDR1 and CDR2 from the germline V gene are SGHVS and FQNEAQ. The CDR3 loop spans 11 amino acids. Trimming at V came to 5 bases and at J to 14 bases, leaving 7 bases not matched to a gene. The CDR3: CASSPGQERTF. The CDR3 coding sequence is TGTGCCAGCAGCCCGGGACAGGAAAGGACCTTC. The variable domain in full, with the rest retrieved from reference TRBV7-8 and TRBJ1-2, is GAGVSQSPRYKVAKRGQDVALRCDPISGHVSLFWYQQALGQGPEFLTYFQNEAQLDKSGLPSDRFFAERPEGSVSTLKIQRTQQEDSAVYLCASSPGQERTFGSGTRLTVV.

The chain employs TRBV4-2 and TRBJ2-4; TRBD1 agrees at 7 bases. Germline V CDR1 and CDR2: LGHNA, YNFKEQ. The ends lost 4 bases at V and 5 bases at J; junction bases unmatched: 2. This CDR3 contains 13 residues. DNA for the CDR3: TGTGCCAGCAGCCGAACAGGGGAAAACATTCAGTACTTC. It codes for CASSRTGENIQYF.

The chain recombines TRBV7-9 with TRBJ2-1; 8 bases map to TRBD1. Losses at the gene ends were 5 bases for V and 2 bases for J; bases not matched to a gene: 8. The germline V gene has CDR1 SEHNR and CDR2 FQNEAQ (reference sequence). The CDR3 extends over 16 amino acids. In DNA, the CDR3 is TGTGCCAGCAGCGGAAGACAGGGGATCACCTACAATGAGCAGTTCTTC. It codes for CASSGRQGITYNEQFF.

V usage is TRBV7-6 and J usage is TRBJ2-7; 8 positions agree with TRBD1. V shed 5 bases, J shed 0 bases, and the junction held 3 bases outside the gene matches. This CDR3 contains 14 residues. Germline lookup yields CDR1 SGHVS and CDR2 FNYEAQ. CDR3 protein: CASSGQGPSYEQYF. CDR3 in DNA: TGTGCCAGCAGCGGACAGGGACCCTCCTACGAGCAGTACTTC.

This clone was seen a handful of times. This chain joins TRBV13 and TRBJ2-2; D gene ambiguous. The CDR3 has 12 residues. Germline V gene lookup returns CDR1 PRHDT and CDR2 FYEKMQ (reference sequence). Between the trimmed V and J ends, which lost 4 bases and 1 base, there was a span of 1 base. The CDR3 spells CASSWNTGELFF. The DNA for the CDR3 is TGTGCCAGCAGCTGGAACACCGGGGAGCTGTTTTTT.

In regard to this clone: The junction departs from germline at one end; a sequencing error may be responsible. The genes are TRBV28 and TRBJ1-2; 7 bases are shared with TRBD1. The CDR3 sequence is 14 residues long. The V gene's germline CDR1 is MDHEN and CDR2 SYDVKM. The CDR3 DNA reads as TGTGCCGGCAGTTCTCCAGGGGGGCCATATGGCTACACCTTC. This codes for CAGSSPGGPYGYTF.

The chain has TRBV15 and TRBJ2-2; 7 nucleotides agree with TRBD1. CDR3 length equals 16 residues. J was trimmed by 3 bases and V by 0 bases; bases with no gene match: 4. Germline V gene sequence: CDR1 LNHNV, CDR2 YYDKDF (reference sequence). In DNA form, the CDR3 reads TGTGCCACCAGCAGAGAGAGGACAGGCCACACCGGGGAGCTGTTTTTT. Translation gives CATSRERTGHTGELFF.

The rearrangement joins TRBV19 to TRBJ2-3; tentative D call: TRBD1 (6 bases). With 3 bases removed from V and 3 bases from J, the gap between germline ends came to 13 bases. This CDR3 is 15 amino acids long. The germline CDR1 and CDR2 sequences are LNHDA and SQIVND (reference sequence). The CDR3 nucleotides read TGTGCCAGTAGTATGGTGGGGGCGGCTACAGATACGCAGTATTTT. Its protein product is CASSMVGAATDTQYF.

The CDR3 sequence: CASSLLPPGSGNTIYF. The CDR3 bases are TGTGCCAGCAGTTTATTGCCCCCAGGCTCTGGAAACACCATATATTTT. J is TRBJ1-3 and V is TRBV28; D ambiguous. The CDR3 totals 16 residues. Germline CDR1 is MDHEN and CDR2 is SYDVKM. The V end lost 1 base, the J end lost 0 bases, and 10 bases lay between the germline ends.

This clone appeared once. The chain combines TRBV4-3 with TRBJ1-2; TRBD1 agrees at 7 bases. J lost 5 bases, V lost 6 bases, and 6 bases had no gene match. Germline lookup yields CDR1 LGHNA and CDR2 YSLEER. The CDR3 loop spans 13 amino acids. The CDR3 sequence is CASSQGGRYGYTF. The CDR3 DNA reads TGCGCCAGCAGTCAGGGGGGGCGGTATGGCTACACCTTC.

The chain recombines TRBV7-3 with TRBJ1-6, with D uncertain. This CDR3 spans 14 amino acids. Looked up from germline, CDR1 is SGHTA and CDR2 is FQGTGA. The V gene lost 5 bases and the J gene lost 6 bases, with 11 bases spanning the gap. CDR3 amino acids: CASSPWGGNSPLHF. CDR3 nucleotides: TGTGCCAGCAGCCCCTGGGGAGGTAATTCACCCCTCCACTTT.

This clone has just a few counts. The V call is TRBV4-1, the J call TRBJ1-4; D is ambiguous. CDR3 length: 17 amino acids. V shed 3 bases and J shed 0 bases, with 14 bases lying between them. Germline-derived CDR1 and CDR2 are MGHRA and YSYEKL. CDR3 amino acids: CASSQSAGRATNEKLFF. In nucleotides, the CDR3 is TGCGCCAGCAGCCAGAGCGCTGGGAGGGCAACTAATGAAAAACTGTTTTTT.